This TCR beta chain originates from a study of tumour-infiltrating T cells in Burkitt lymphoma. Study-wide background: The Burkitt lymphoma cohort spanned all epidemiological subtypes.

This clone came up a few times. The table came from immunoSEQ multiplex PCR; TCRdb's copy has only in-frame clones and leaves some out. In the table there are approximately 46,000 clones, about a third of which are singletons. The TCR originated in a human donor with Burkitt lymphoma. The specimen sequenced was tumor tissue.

The CDR3 region has the DNA TGTGCCAGTAGTATCAACAGAAACTACGAGCAGTACTTC. It specifies CASSINRNYEQYF. This chain uses TRBV19 with TRBJ2-7; no reliable D call. The CDR3 consists of 13 residues. V lost 3 bases and J 3 bases, leaving 9 bases between the germline ends. CDR1 is LNHDA and CDR2 is SQIVND in the germline V gene (reference sequence). The variable domain in full, with the rest retrieved from reference TRBV19 and TRBJ2-7, is DGGITQSPKYLFRKEGQNVTLSCEQNLNHDAMYWYRQDPGQGLRLIYYSQIVNDFQKGDIAEGYSVSREKKESFPLTVTSAQKNPTAFYLCASSINRNYEQYFGPGTRLTVT.